These 25 T cell receptor beta chains originate from one sample sequenced in a study of blood T cell repertoires in COVID-19. Some clones are missing from TCRdb's copy, which holds only in-frame ones; the method was immunoSEQ multiplex PCR. This table has under 250,000 clones, approximately 88% appearing once. Sequences were obtained from PBMCs or T cells enriched from blood (not recorded which). These receptors were taken from a woman younger than 45 who had been exposed to COVID-19.

V and J are TRBV10-3 and TRBJ1-2; D not resolved. CDR1 is ENHRY and CDR2 is SYGVKD in the germline V gene. The CDR3 covers 12 residues. V was cut by 3 bases and J by 4 bases, with 6 bases left in between. As DNA, the CDR3 is TGTGCCATCAGTGACAGTATCTATGGCTACACCTTC. Translated: CAISDSIYGYTF.

The rearrangement links TRBV5-8 to TRBJ1-4; TRBD1 is a possible D gene (6 bases). V lost 2 bases and J 4 bases, leaving 12 bases between the germline ends. The CDR3 contains 15 residues. Per germline, CDR1 SGHTS and CDR2 YDEGEE. CDR3 sequence reads: CASSLFRGYNEKLFF. The CDR3 region has the DNA TGTGCCAGCAGCTTATTCAGGGGTTATAATGAAAAACTGTTTTTT.

The genes are TRBV3-1 (or the pseudogene TRBV3-2) and TRBJ2-5, with TRBD1 identical over 11 bases. Germline V gene lookup returns CDR1 LGHDT and CDR2 YNNKEL (reference sequence). V was pared by 5 bases and J by 0 bases, with 5 bases of the junction left unmatched. This CDR3 has 16 residues. The CDR3 is CASSTGDRGYQETQYF. The CDR3 DNA sequence: TGTGCCAGCAGCACGGGGGACAGGGGGTACCAAGAGACCCAGTACTTC.

The sample holds a few counts of this clone. The CDR3 nucleotides read TGCGCCAGCAGCTGGGAGGGACTAGGGATCACAGATACGCAGTATTTT. Translation gives CASSWEGLGITDTQYF. This chain connects TRBV5-1 to TRBJ2-3; 8 bases are a match to TRBD2. The CDR3 is 16 residues long. V shed 3 bases, J shed 2 bases, and the junction held 8 bases outside the gene matches. Germline V gives CDR1 SGHRS, CDR2 YFSETQ.

The genes are TRBV6-6 and TRBJ2-1, with 10 bases that match TRBD2. Germline V gene data show CDR1 as MNHNY and CDR2 as SVGAGI (reference sequence). The V segment lost 8 bases and the J segment 2 bases; nucleotides outside the gene matches: 9. There are 16 residues in the CDR3. The CDR3 protein is CASGGLAGVTYNEQFF. CDR3 sequence (DNA): TGTGCCAGCGGAGGGCTAGCGGGAGTAACCTACAATGAGCAGTTCTTC.

This chain joins TRBV27 and TRBJ2-7, with 11 bases fitting TRBD2. The germline gives CDR1 MNHEY, CDR2 SMNVEV (reference sequence). There are 15 residues in the CDR3. V was pared by 6 bases and J by 1 base, with 5 bases of the junction left unmatched. As DNA, the CDR3 is TGTGCCAGCAGACAAGGGACTAGCGGTTCCTACGAGCAGTACTTC. Its protein product is CASRQGTSGSYEQYF.

The chain uses TRBV27 and TRBJ1-2, with 11 positions matching TRBD1. The CDR3 covers 15 residues. Germline V gene sequence: CDR1 MNHEY, CDR2 SMNVEV (reference sequence). The V gene end was trimmed by 5 bases and the J gene end by 4 bases; junction bases not matched to a gene: 6. CDR3 bases: TGTGCCAGCAGTCTATGGACAGGGGGCCCCTATGGCTACACCTTC. It specifies CASSLWTGGPYGYTF.

This chain links TRBV5-6 with TRBJ2-5; maybe TRBD2 (5 bases). This CDR3 is 14 amino acids long. V dropped 1 base and J dropped 5 bases, with 12 bases sitting between them. Looked up from germline, CDR1 is SGHDT and CDR2 is YYEEEE. Here the CDR3 DNA reads TGTGCCAGCAGCTTGTTCAGAGGGAAGGAGACCCAGTACTTC. Translated, it gives CASSLFRGKETQYF. The full variable domain, in which reference TRBV5-6 and TRBJ2-5 provide the parts outside the CDR3, is DAGVTQSPTHLIKTRGQQVTLRCSPKSGHDTVSWYQQALGQGPQFIFQYYEEEERQRGNFPDRFSGHQFPNYSSELNVNALLLGDSALYLCASSLFRGKETQYFGPGTRLLVL.

This clone was seen a single time. V gene TRBV9 combines with J gene TRBJ2-5; 9 nucleotides match TRBD1. This CDR3 contains 17 residues. Germline CDR1 reads SGDLS; CDR2 reads YYNGEE. With 0 bases clipped from V and 3 bases from J, the junction kept 9 bases outside the gene matches. The CDR3 sequence is CASSVAGWDRDEETQYF. The CDR3 DNA reads as TGTGCCAGCAGCGTAGCCGGTTGGGACAGGGACGAAGAGACCCAGTACTTC.

The rearrangement joins TRBV5-1 to TRBJ2-7; a possible D gene is TRBD2 (5 bases). This CDR3 region has 12 residues. Trimming shortened V by 2 bases and J by 6 bases, and 9 bases separated the two germline ends. Per the germline V gene, CDR1 is SGHRS and CDR2 is YFSETQ. In DNA, the CDR3 is TGCGCCAGCAGCTTCCGACGGGGCGAGCAGTACTTC. Translation gives CASSFRRGEQYF.

The chain joins TRBV2 to TRBJ2-7; 15 bases align to TRBD2. Trimming took 6 bases from V and 5 from J; bases not matched to a gene: 2. The CDR3 extends over 14 amino acids. The germline V gene encodes CDR1 SNHLY and CDR2 FYNNEI. CDR3 coding DNA: TGTGCCAGCAGGGGACTAGCGGGAGGAAACGAGCAGTACTTC. Residues: CASRGLAGGNEQYF.

The V and J genes are TRBV19 and TRBJ1-5, with no clear D. Germline V CDR1 and CDR2: LNHDA, SQIVND (reference sequence). The ends were cut back, 3 bases at V and 1 base at J, with 19 bases in the middle. The CDR3 totals 18 residues. The CDR3 loop reads CASSILEGVVGSNQPQHF. In DNA, the CDR3 is TGTGCCAGTAGTATTCTAGAGGGTGTGGTAGGAAGCAATCAGCCCCAGCATTTT.

V and J are TRBV19 and TRBJ1-5; perhaps TRBD1 as D (6 bases). This CDR3 has 15 amino acids. V was trimmed by 1 base and J by 7 bases, leaving 14 bases between them. CDR1 and CDR2 from the germline V gene are LNHDA and SQIVND (reference sequence). CDR3 DNA sequence: TGTGCCAGTAGTATAGTGAGGGGGTTGAGCCAGCCCCAGCATTTT. Its protein product is CASSIVRGLSQPQHF.

Notes on this clone: Because the CDR3's place on the DNA is in doubt, the DNA is left out and the CDR3 is given as listed by TCRdb. This chain uses TRBV28 with TRBJ1-4; TRBD1, the D gene given by the table, was not confirmed from the DNA. Including both end residues, the CDR3 is 15 amino acids long. Germline values: CDR1 MDHEN, CDR2 SYDVKM. The CDR3 reads CASSSSTGGHEKLFF.

The chain uses TRBV5-1 and TRBJ1-1; a possible D gene is TRBD1 (6 bases). This CDR3 is 14 amino acids long. Germline CDR1 reads SGHRS; CDR2 reads YFSETQ. Trimming left V 4 bases short and J 0 bases short, with 10 bases between. The CDR3 loop reads CASSLGHLNTEAFF. As DNA, the CDR3 is TGCGCCAGCAGCCTGGGACACCTGAACACTGAAGCTTTCTTT.

The chain links TRBV9 to TRBJ1-6; D is possibly TRBD1 (6 bases). This CDR3 has 15 residues. Trimming removed 0 bases at V and 9 bases at J, with 13 bases between. The germline CDR1 and CDR2 sequences are SGDLS and YYNGEE. CDR3 region: CASSVEVRGASPLHF. DNA for the CDR3: TGTGCCAGCAGCGTAGAGGTCAGGGGTGCTTCACCCCTCCACTTT.

V usage is TRBV5-1 and J usage is TRBJ1-4; TRBD1 might be the D (6 bases). CDR1 and CDR2 from the germline V gene are SGHRS and YFSETQ. The V end lost 0 bases, the J end lost 8 bases, and 14 bases lay between the germline ends. The CDR3 runs to 15 residues. The CDR3 reads CASSLAGQGGEKLFF. CDR3 coding DNA: TGCGCCAGCAGCTTGGCGGGACAAGGAGGAGAAAAACTGTTTTTT.

The genes are TRBV4-1 and TRBJ2-3; TRBD2 matches at 15 bases. After removal of 4 bases from V and 2 bases from J, the junction contained 7 bases not matched to a gene. This CDR3 contains 18 residues. The germline V gene has CDR1 MGHRA and CDR2 YSYEKL. The CDR3 DNA reads as TGCGCCAGCAGCCGAGGACTAGCGGGAGGGCGGAACACAGATACGCAGTATTTT. Amino acid sequence: CASSRGLAGGRNTDTQYF.

The gene calls are TRBV5-1 and TRBJ1-2, with 7 nucleotides matching TRBD1. Trimming took 2 bases from V and 4 from J; bases not matched to a gene: 14. The CDR3 covers 17 residues. In germline, CDR1 is SGHRS, CDR2 YFSETQ. CDR3 DNA sequence: TGCGCCAGCAGCTTATCGCCTGAGACAGGGAACCTCTATGGCTACACCTTC. Translation: CASSLSPETGNLYGYTF.

This CDR3 is CASSLNLNTEAFF. The CDR3 DNA reads TGTGCCAGCAGTCTGAACTTGAACACTGAAGCTTTCTTT. The chain carries TRBV6-5 and TRBJ1-1; the D is unclear. V was clipped by 5 bases and J by 0 bases, with 7 bases between them. CDR1 and CDR2 (germline): MNHEY, SVGAGI. This CDR3 spans 13 amino acids.

The CDR3 sequence: CASSSSLWGQGASTKWANVLTF. CDR3 nucleotides: TGTGCCAGCAGCTCGTCCCTTTGGGGACAGGGGGCGTCGACCAAGTGGGCCAACGTCCTGACTTTC. The V and J genes are TRBV9 and TRBJ2-6, with TRBD1 matching over 12 bases. The CDR3 consists of 22 residues. Germline V lookup: CDR1 SGDLS, CDR2 YYNGEE. Trimming removed 4 bases from V and 5 bases from J; junction bases left unmatched: 22.

The chain combines TRBV6-5 with TRBJ2-3; 12 bases line up with TRBD2. The V segment lost 2 bases and the J segment 4 bases; nucleotides outside the gene matches: 4. Germline lookup yields CDR1 MNHEY and CDR2 SVGAGI. The CDR3 is 16 amino acids. The CDR3: CASSYITSGRPDTQYF. CDR3 DNA sequence: TGTGCCAGCAGTTACATTACTAGCGGGAGGCCAGATACGCAGTATTTT.

This chain uses TRBV19 with TRBJ2-3, with no clear D. In germline, CDR1 is LNHDA, CDR2 SQIVND (reference sequence). V was shortened by 5 bases and J by 2 bases, with 5 bases between the two germline ends. This CDR3 comprises 12 residues. The CDR3 region has the DNA TGTGCCAGTAGTTTCCTCACAGATACGCAGTATTTT. It encodes CASSFLTDTQYF.

This clone was observed a single time. V usage is TRBV9 and J usage is TRBJ2-7; D perhaps matches TRBD2 (5 bases). Trimming took 4 bases from V and 4 from J, leaving 15 bases between them. The length of the CDR3 is 14 residues. CDR1 and CDR2 from the germline V gene are SGDLS and YYNGEE. The CDR3 coding sequence is TGTGCCAGCAGCTCCCCACCCACGGGATACGAGCAGTACTTC. This codes for CASSSPPTGYEQYF. The entire variable domain, with the rest obtained from reference TRBV9 and TRBJ2-7, is as follows: DSGVTQTPKHLITATGQRVTLRCSPRSGDLSVYWYQQSLDQGLQFLIQYYNGEERAKGNILERFSAQQFPDLHSELNLSSLELGDSALYFCASSSPPTGYEQYFGPGTRLTVT.

This chain links TRBV29-1 with TRBJ1-4; D remains unclear. The germline gives CDR1 SQVTM, CDR2 ANQGSEA. CDR3 length: 14 amino acids. V dropped 0 bases and J dropped 8 bases, with 13 bases sitting between them. The CDR3 loop reads CSVEDGEGGEKLFF. CDR3 nucleotides: TGCAGCGTTGAAGATGGAGAGGGTGGGGAAAAACTGTTTTTT.